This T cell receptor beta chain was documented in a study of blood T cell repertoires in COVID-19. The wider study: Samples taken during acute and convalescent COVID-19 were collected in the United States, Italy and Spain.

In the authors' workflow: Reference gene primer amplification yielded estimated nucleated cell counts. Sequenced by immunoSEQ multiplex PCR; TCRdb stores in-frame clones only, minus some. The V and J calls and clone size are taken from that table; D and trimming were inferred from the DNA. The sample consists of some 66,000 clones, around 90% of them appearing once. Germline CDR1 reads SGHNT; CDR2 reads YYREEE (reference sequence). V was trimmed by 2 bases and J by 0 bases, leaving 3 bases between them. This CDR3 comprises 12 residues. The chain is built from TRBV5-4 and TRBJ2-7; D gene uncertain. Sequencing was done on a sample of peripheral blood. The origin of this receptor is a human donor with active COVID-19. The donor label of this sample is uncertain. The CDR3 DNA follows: TGTGCCAGCAGCTTCCACTCCTACGAGCAGTACTTC. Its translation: CASSFHSYEQYF.